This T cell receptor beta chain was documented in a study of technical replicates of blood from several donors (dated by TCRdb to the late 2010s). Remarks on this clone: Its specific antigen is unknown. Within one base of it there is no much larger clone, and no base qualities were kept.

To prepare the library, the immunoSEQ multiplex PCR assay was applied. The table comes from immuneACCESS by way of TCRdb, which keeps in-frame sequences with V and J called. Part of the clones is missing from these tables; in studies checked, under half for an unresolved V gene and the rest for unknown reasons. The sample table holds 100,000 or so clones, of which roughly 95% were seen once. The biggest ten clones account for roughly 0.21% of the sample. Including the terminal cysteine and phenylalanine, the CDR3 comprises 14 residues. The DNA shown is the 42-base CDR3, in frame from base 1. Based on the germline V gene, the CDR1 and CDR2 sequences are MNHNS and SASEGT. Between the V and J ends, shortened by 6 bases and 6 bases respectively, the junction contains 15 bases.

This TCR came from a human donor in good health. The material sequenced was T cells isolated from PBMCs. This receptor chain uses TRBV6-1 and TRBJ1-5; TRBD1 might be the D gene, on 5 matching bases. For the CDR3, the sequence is CASRVTAGPQPQHF. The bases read TGTGCCAGCAGGGTCACCGCAGGGCCTCAGCCCCAGCATTTT.